The 16 T cell receptor beta chains in this list originate from one sample, sequenced in a study of cytomegalovirus exposure and HLA in healthy donors. Use of 60 Vbeta and 13 Jbeta primers characterized the PCR. TCRdb's table, derived via immunoSEQ multiplex PCR, lists solely in-frame clones and lacks some. The sample lists tens of thousands of clones, roughly four fifths seen once, with about 6.5% in the top ten. Sequencing used PBMCs. All receptors derive from a man in his forties or fifties in good health and CMV-seronegative.

This clone has a single count. The rearrangement links TRBV11-2 to TRBJ2-2; 8 positions agree with TRBD1. The junction had 9 bases not matched to a gene; V was cut back by 0 bases and J by 3 bases. This CDR3 comprises 18 residues. CDR1 and CDR2 (germline): SGHAT, FQNNGV. The CDR3 coding sequence is TGTGCCAGCAGCTTAGAATTCTCCAGGGGGCTTGACACCGGGGAGCTGTTTTTT. This sequence encodes CASSLEFSRGLDTGELFF.

V gene TRBV7-8 combines with J gene TRBJ1-1; the match to TRBD1 covers 7 bases. The V segment lost 5 bases and the J segment 10 bases; nucleotides outside the gene matches: 10. Germline assignment: CDR1 SGHVS and CDR2 FQNEAQ. There are 13 residues in the CDR3. CDR3 loop: CASSQGTARGAFF. The CDR3 coding sequence is TGTGCCAGCAGCCAAGGGACAGCCCGTGGAGCTTTCTTT.

The chain recombines TRBV6-5 with TRBJ1-2; D call uncertain. The CDR3 sequence is 13 residues long. Trimming shortened V by 5 bases and J by 4 bases, and 11 bases separated the two germline ends. Germline CDR1 and CDR2: MNHEY and SVGAGI. CDR3 coding DNA: TGTGCCAGCAGTCGGCAGGCCCCCTATGGCTACACCTTC. It encodes CASSRQAPYGYTF.

The CDR3, as DNA: TGTGCCAGCAGTTTATATGCGGGGGGCGCTGAAGCTTTCTTT. This gives the protein CASSLYAGGAEAFF. The chain recombines TRBV28 with TRBJ1-1; perhaps TRBD1 as D (6 bases). CDR3 length equals 14 residues. V was shortened by 1 base and J by 6 bases, with 12 bases between the two germline ends. Germline CDR1 MDHEN, CDR2 SYDVKM.

This clone appeared once. The rearrangement uses TRBV30 and TRBJ1-4, with a tentative D call TRBD1 (5 bases). The V gene's germline CDR1 is GTSNPN and CDR2 SVGIG (reference sequence). V lost 4 bases, J lost 0 bases, and 36 bases lay in between. This CDR3 has 23 amino acids. CDR3 sequence (DNA): TGTGCCTGGACCTATAGTCCCCTTACAGGTCCGGTTGGCGCCAGGGCAACTAATGAAAAACTGTTTTTT. Translation: CAWTYSPLTGPVGARATNEKLFF.

This chain connects TRBV11-2 to TRBJ1-1; D gene ambiguous. Trimming stripped 2 bases from V and 0 bases from J, with 4 bases between. The CDR3 totals 13 residues. Germline CDR1 and CDR2: SGHAT and FQNNGV. The CDR3 DNA is TGTGCCAGCAGCTTACCTATGAACACTGAAGCTTTCTTT. Translating gives CASSLPMNTEAFF.

The chain couples TRBV11-2 to TRBJ1-1; no clear D gene. Trimming cost V 3 bases and J 1 base, with 12 bases left between them. This CDR3 spans 15 amino acids. Germline V gene sequence: CDR1 SGHAT, CDR2 FQNNGV. The CDR3 nucleotides are TGTGCCAGCAGCTTTCAGGTTCTTGGGAACACTGAAGCTTTCTTT. Translated: CASSFQVLGNTEAFF.

The rearrangement joins TRBV5-5 to TRBJ1-1, with D perhaps matching TRBD1 (6 bases). The CDR3 runs 15 residues. From germline, CDR1 is SGHKS and CDR2 YYEKEE (reference sequence). With 4 bases removed from V and 1 base from J, the gap between germline ends came to 14 bases. The CDR3 DNA follows: TGTGCCAGCAGCAACTCTATAGGGGGGAACACTGAAGCTTTCTTT. Residues: CASSNSIGGNTEAFF.

This chain joins TRBV28 and TRBJ2-7; possible D gene TRBD1, 6 bases. CDR1 is MDHEN, CDR2 SYDVKM, per germline. The CDR3 consists of 12 residues. Trimming pared 7 bases from V and 7 bases from J, leaving 14 bases between. The CDR3 DNA reads as TGTGCCAGCAATGACAGGCGGAATGAGCAGTACTTC. This sequence encodes CASNDRRNEQYF.

The chain combines TRBV19 with TRBJ1-2, with TRBD1 matching 7 bases. The V and J ends lost 3 bases and 6 bases, in that order; junction bases with no gene match: 7. The CDR3 consists of 14 residues. The germline V gene encodes CDR1 LNHDA and CDR2 SQIVND (reference sequence). CDR3 sequence reads: CASSIPGQQNGYTF. CDR3 sequence (DNA): TGTGCCAGTAGTATTCCGGGACAGCAGAATGGCTACACCTTC.

This clone was detected once. The rearrangement joins TRBV4-1 to TRBJ1-1; the D is unclear. Trimming pared 4 bases from V and 4 bases from J, leaving 16 bases between. The CDR3 is made up of 15 amino acids. The V gene's germline CDR1 is MGHRA and CDR2 YSYEKL. CDR3 sequence: CASSRRVNPPTEAFF. The CDR3 DNA sequence: TGCGCCAGCAGCCGGAGAGTCAACCCGCCCACTGAAGCTTTCTTT.

The chain uses TRBV4-3 and TRBJ1-6, with D possibly TRBD1 on 6 matching bases. CDR1 is LGHNA and CDR2 is YSLEER in the germline V gene. V lost 0 bases and J 7 bases, leaving 7 bases between the germline ends. This CDR3 contains 14 residues. The CDR3 sequence: CASSQDQGNSPLHF. In DNA, the CDR3 is TGCGCCAGCAGCCAAGATCAGGGGAATTCACCCCTCCACTTT.

The V gene is TRBV18, the J gene TRBJ1-5, with 7 bases matching TRBD1. The germline CDR1 and CDR2 sequences are KGHSH and LQKENI. The CDR3 covers 14 residues. J gave up 1 base and V 4 bases, and 1 base lay outside the gene matches. In nucleotides, the CDR3 is TGTGCCAGCTCACAACAGGGGAGCAATCAGCCCCAGCATTTT. Its protein is CASSQQGSNQPQHF.

V is TRBV27 and J is TRBJ2-1, with D uncertain. The CDR3 contains 13 residues. V lost 8 bases, J lost 1 base, and 9 bases lay in between. Germline CDR1 MNHEY, CDR2 SMNVEV (reference sequence). CDR3 DNA: TGTGCCAGCCGCGGTCCGTCCTACAATGAGCAGTTCTTC. It specifies CASRGPSYNEQFF.

CDR3 residues: CASSHGTGAFF. Here the CDR3 DNA reads TGTGCCAGCAGTCACGGGACAGGTGCTTTCTTT. J is TRBJ1-1 and V is TRBV6-5, with TRBD1 matching over 8 bases. Germline lookup yields CDR1 MNHEY and CDR2 SVGAGI. The CDR3 loop spans 11 amino acids. V was clipped by 5 bases and J by 11 bases; unmatched bases: 4.

The rearrangement joins TRBV15 to TRBJ2-7; TRBD2 might be the D (5 bases). The end of the DNA aligns better with TRBJ2-5, so the J call may be wrong. The CDR3 length is 12 residues. The germline V gene encodes CDR1 LNHNV and CDR2 YYDKDF (reference sequence). CDR3 region: CATSSRRETQYF. The CDR3 DNA reads as TGTGCCACCAGCAGCCGGAGGGAGACCCAGTACTTC.